One and the same sample provided the 14 T cell receptor beta chains below, sequenced in a study of T cell repertoires in cytomegalovirus infection. TCRdb itself ran the reads through MiXCR, one entry per CDR3 protein. The data show about 770,000 distinct CDR3 sequences, with around 29% seen just once and around 14% held by the top ten. Their antigens remain unidentified. The specimen was cultured CD8+ T cells from PBMCs, collected from culture after CMV antigen stimulation. The source of these receptors is a human donor in good health (CMV status not recorded). Some clones in this sample may be carry-over from other donors' samples.

The chain uses TRBV28 and TRBJ2-7; TRBD1 matches 7 bases. Germline loops: CDR1 MDHEN, CDR2 SYDVKM. V lost 1 base and J lost 7; bases outside the gene matches: 10. This CDR3 has 15 amino acids. Written as DNA, the CDR3 is TGTGCCAGCAGTTTATCGCCTATACAGGGGTGGGAGCAGTACGTC. Residues: CASSLSPIQGWEQYV.

The chain has TRBV15 and TRBJ1-1, with TRBD1 matching over 7 bases. The CDR3 loop spans 15 amino acids. V shed 1 base and J 1 base; nucleotides not matched to a gene: 3. Germline loops: CDR1 LNHNV, CDR2 YYDKDF (reference sequence). The CDR3 loop is CATSRVRTGNTEAFF. The CDR3, as DNA: TGTGCCACCAGCAGAGTAAGGACAGGGAACACTGAAGCTTTCTTT.

In this sample, this clonotype turned up many times. The chain is built from TRBV7-2 and TRBJ2-3; either TRBD1 or TRBD2 may supply D (5 bases each). Between the trimmed V and J ends, which lost 4 bases and 3 bases, there was a span of 5 bases. The CDR3 spans 12 residues. Germline loops: CDR1 SGHTA, CDR2 FQGNSA. CDR3 protein: CASSWGTDTQYF. For the CDR3, the DNA is TGTGCCAGCAGCTGGGGGACAGATACGCAGTATTTT.

The V gene is TRBV5-6, the J gene TRBJ1-1; the match to TRBD1 covers 7 bases. CDR3 length: 16 amino acids. Per the germline V gene, CDR1 is SGHDT and CDR2 is YYEEEE. The ends lost 0 bases at V and 0 bases at J; junction bases unmatched: 5. The CDR3 here is CASSLEGDSLNTEAFF. The DNA for the CDR3 is TGTGCCAGCAGCTTGGAGGGGGACAGCCTGAACACTGAAGCTTTCTTT.

The gene calls are TRBV12-3 or TRBV12-4 and TRBJ2-7; 7 positions agree with TRBD2. The CDR3 is made up of 14 amino acids. J gave up 6 bases and V 7 bases, and 12 bases lay outside the gene matches. CDR3 sequence (DNA): TGTGCCAGCACCCTAGATGGGGGGGGTTCCGAGCAGTACTTC. Amino acid sequence: CASTLDGGGSEQYF.

The table lists this clonotype with a few counts. The chain employs TRBV27 and TRBJ2-7; 8 nucleotides match TRBD2. With V trimmed by 6 bases and J by 0 bases, 1 base remained unmatched. The germline V gene encodes CDR1 MNHEY and CDR2 SMNVEV (reference sequence). The CDR3 is 13 amino acids. The CDR3 loop reads CASRSGSSYEQYV. The CDR3 DNA sequence: TGTGCCAGCAGGAGCGGGAGCTCCTACGAGCAGTACGTC.

Points on this clonotype: At one boundary the junction diverges from the germline segment, which might be a read error. The CDR3 is CASSPQANYGYAF. The CDR3 nucleotides read TGTGCCAGCAGTCCACAGGCGAACTATGGCTACGCCTTC. The chain links TRBV27 to TRBJ1-2, with D possibly being TRBD1 (5 bases). Germline CDR1 MNHEY, CDR2 SMNVEV (reference sequence). This CDR3 is 13 amino acids long.

This clonotype has a single count. The chain joins TRBV28 to TRBJ2-7, with D maybe TRBD1 (6 bases). Germline CDR1 MDHEN, CDR2 SYDVKM. V dropped 4 bases and J dropped 5 bases, with 15 bases sitting between them. This CDR3 contains 14 residues. DNA of the CDR3: TGTGCCAGCAGTTCTGACAGGTTTCAGGACGAGCAGTACGTC. It encodes CASSSDRFQDEQYV.

This clonotype was found a few times. This chain uses TRBV27 with TRBJ2-3; D unclear. The ends were cut back, 5 bases at V and 0 bases at J, with 6 bases in the middle. Germline CDR1 and CDR2: MNHEY and SMNVEV (reference sequence). The CDR3 loop spans 13 amino acids. CDR3 DNA: TGTGCCAGCAGTACCTCTAGCACAGATACGCAGTATTTT. Its protein is CASSTSSTDTQYF.

This clonotype turned up a few times. This sequence joins TRBV12-3 or TRBV12-4 and TRBJ1-1, with unresolved D. This CDR3 spans 15 amino acids. The ends were cut back, 3 bases at V and 1 base at J, with 12 bases in the middle. CDR3 nucleotide sequence: TGTGCCAGCAGTTTCGACGGACTTCCGAACACTGAAGCTTTCTTT. As protein: CASSFDGLPNTEAFF.

This clonotype has more than one count but fewer than ten. This rearrangement joins TRBV7-8 to TRBJ1-5; D unclear. Looked up from germline, CDR1 is SGHVS and CDR2 is FQNEAQ. The CDR3 has 16 amino acids. V lost 0 bases, J lost 4 bases, and 13 bases lay in between. CDR3 region: CASSLAEGLGNQPQHF. DNA of the CDR3: TGTGCCAGCAGCTTAGCGGAAGGTTTGGGGAATCAGCCCCAGCATTTT.

The chain carries TRBV9 and TRBJ2-7, with 10 bases identical to TRBD1. This CDR3 contains 14 residues. Germline V gene lookup returns CDR1 SGDLS and CDR2 YYNGEE. J was trimmed by 3 bases and V by 3 bases; bases with no gene match: 3. The CDR3 DNA follows: TGTGCCAGCAGCGCGGACAGGGGGGTCTACGAGCAGTACTTC. Protein: CASSADRGVYEQYF. Full variable domain (outside the CDR3, taken from reference TRBV9 and TRBJ2-7): DSGVTQTPKHLITATGQRVTLRCSPRSGDLSVYWYQQSLDQGLQFLIQYYNGEERAKGNILERFSAQQFPDLHSELNLSSLELGDSALYFCASSADRGVYEQYFGPGTRLTVT.

The chain couples TRBV24-1 to TRBJ1-2, with unresolved D. Trimming took off 5 bases at V and 1 base at J, with 10 bases between the two ends. CDR3 length: 14 residues. CDR1 KGHDR and CDR2 SFDVKD come from the germline V gene. The CDR3 DNA sequence: TGTGCCACCAGTGGGTCCGAGAGTAACTATGGCTACACCTTC. Protein: CATSGSESNYGYTF.

This chain uses TRBV7-9 with TRBJ2-5, with 8 bases matching TRBD1. V was clipped by 5 bases and J by 0 bases; unmatched bases: 5. The V gene's germline CDR1 is SEHNR and CDR2 FQNEAQ (reference sequence). This CDR3 contains 15 residues. CDR3 DNA sequence: TGTGCCAGCAGCGGCCAGGGACAGGACCAAGAGACCCAGTACTTC. Its translation is CASSGQGQDQETQYF. Using reference TRBV7-9 and TRBJ2-5 for the parts outside the CDR3, the full variable domain is DTGVSQNPRHKITKRGQNVTFRCDPISEHNRLYWYRQTLGQGPEFLTYFQNEAQLEKSRLLSDRFSAERPKGSFSTLEIQRTEQGDSAMYLCASSGQGQDQETQYFGPGTRLLVL.